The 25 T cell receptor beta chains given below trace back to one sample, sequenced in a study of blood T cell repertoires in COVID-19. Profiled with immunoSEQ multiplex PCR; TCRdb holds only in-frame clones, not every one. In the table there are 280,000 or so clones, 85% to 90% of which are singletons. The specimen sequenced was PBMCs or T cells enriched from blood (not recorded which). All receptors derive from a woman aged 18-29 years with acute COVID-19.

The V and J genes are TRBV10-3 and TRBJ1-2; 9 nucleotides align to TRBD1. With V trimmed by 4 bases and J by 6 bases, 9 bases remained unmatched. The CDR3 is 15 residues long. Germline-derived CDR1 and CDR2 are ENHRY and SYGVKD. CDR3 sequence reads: CAISALPGQGDGYTF. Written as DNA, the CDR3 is TGTGCCATCAGTGCTTTACCGGGACAGGGTGATGGCTACACCTTC.

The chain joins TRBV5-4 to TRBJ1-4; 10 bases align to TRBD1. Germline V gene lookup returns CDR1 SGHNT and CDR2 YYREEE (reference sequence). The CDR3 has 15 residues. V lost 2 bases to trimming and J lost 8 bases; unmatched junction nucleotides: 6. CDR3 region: CASSLSGTGAEKLFF. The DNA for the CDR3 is TGTGCCAGCAGCTTATCCGGGACAGGGGCGGAAAAACTGTTTTTT.

This chain's CDR3 is CASSQGLAGTEAFF. The CDR3 DNA reads as TGTGCCAGCAGCCAAGGGTTGGCGGGAACTGAAGCTTTCTTT. V is TRBV16 and J is TRBJ1-1; D is unresolved. Germline values: CDR1 KGHSY, CDR2 FQNENV. Trimming removed 2 bases at V and 5 bases at J, with 12 bases between. The CDR3 runs to 14 residues.

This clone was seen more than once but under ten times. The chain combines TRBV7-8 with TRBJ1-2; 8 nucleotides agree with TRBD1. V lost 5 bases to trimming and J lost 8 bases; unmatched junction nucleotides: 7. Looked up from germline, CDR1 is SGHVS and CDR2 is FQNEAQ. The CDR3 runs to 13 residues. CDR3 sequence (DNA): TGTGCCAGCAGCCTAGACAGGGGCCGCGGCTACACCTTC. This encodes CASSLDRGRGYTF.

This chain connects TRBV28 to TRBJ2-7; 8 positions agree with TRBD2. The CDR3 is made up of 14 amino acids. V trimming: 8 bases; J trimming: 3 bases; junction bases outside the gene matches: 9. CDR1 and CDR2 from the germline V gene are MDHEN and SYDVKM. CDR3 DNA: TGTGCCAGCTTTGGGAGAAGCGGGAGCTACGAGCAGTACTTC. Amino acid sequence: CASFGRSGSYEQYF.

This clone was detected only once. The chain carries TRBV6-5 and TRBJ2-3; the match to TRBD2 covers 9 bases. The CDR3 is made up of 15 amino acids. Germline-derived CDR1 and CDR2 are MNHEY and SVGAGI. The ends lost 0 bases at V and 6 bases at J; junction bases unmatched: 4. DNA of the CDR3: TGTGCCAGCAGTTACTCTAGCGGGAGTGTTGATACGCAGTATTTT. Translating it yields CASSYSSGSVDTQYF.

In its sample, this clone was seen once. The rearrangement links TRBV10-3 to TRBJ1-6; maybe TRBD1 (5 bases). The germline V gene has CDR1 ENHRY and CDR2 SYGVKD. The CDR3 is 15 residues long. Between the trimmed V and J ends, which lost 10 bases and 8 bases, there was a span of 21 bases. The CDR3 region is CATRVREVNDSPLHF. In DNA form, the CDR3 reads TGTGCCACCAGGGTCCGGGAAGTTAATGATTCACCCCTCCACTTT.

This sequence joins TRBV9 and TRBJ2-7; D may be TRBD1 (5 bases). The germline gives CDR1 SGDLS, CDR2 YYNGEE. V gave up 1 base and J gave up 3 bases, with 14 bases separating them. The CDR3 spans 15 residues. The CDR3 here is CASSVTDRPNYEQYF. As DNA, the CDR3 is TGTGCCAGCAGCGTAACCGACAGACCGAACTACGAGCAGTACTTC.

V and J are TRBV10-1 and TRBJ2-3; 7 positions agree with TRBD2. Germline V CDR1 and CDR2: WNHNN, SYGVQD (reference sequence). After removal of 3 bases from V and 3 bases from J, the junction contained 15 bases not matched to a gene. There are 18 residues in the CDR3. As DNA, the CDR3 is TGCGCCAGCAGTGATGGGGATGCAAGCGGGAAGTTAACAGATACGCAGTATTTT. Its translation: CASSDGDASGKLTDTQYF.

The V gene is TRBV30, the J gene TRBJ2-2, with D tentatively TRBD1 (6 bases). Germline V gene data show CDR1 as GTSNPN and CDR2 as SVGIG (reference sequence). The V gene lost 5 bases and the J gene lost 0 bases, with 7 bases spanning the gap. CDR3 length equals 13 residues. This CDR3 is CAWYRANTGELFF. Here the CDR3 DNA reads TGTGCCTGGTACAGGGCGAACACCGGGGAGCTGTTTTTT.

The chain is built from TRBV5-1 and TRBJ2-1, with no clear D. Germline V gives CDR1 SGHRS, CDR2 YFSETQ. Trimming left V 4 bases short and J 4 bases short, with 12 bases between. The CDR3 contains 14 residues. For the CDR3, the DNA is TGCGCCAGCAGCCCCCCTGCGAATTACAATGAGCAGTTCTTC. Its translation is CASSPPANYNEQFF.

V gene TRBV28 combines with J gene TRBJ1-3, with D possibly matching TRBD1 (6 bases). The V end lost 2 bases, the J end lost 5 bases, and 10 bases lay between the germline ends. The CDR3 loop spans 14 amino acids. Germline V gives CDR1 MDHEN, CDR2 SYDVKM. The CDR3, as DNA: TGTGCCAGCAGTTTAATGGGACACCGAAACACCATATATTTT. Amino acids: CASSLMGHRNTIYF.

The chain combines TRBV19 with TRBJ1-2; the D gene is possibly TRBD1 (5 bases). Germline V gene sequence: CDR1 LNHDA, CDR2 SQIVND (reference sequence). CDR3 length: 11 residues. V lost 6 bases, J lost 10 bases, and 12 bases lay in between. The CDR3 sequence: CASRSGYIYTF. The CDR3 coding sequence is TGTGCCAGTAGGTCAGGGTACATCTACACCTTC.

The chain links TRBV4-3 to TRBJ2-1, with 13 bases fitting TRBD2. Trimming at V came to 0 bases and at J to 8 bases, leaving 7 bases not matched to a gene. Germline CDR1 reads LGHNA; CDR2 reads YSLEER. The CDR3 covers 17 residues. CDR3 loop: CASSQDWTSGSIDEQFF. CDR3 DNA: TGCGCCAGCAGCCAAGATTGGACTAGCGGGAGTATAGATGAGCAGTTCTTC.

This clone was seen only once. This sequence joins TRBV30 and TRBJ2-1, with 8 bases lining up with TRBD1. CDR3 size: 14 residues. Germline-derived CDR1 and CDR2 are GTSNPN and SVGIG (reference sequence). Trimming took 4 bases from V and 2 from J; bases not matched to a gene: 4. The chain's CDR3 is CAWTPDRAYNEQFF. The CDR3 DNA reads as TGTGCCTGGACTCCGGACAGGGCCTACAATGAGCAGTTCTTC.

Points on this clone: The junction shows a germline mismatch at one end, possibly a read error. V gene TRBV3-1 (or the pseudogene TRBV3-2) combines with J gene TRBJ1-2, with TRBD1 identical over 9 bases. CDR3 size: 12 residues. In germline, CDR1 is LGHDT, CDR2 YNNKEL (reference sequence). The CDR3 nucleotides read TGTGCCAGCAGCCCACCTACGGGACAGGGATACTTC. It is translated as CASSPPTGQGYF.

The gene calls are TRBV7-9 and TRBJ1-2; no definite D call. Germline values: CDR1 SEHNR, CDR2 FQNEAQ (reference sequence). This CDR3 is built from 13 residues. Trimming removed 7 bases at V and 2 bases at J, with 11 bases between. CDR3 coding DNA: TGTGCCAGCACCCCTTTACTGAACTATGGCTACACCTTC. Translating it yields CASTPLLNYGYTF.

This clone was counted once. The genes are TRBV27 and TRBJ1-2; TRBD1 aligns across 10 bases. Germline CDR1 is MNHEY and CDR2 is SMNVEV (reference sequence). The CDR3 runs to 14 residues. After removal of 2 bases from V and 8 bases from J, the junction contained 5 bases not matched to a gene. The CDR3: CASSLGTGVGGYTF. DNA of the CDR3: TGTGCCAGCAGTTTAGGGACAGGGGTCGGAGGCTACACCTTC.

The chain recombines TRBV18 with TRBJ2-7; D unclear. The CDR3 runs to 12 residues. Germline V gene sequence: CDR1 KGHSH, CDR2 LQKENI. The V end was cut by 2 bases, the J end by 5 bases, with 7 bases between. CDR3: CASSPALDEQYF. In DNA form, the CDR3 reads TGTGCCAGCTCACCAGCCCTAGACGAGCAGTACTTC. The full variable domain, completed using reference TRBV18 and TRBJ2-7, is NAGVMQNPRHLVRRRGQEARLRCSPMKGHSHVYWYRQLPEEGLKFMVYLQKENIIDESGMPKERFSAEFPKEGPSILRIQQVVRGDSAAYFCASSPALDEQYFGPGTRLTVT.

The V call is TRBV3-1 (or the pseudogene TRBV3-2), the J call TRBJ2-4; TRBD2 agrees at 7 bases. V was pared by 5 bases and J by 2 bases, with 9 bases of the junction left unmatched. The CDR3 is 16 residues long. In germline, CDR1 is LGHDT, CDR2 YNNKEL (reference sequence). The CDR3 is CASSRKAGLTKNIQYF. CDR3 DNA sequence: TGTGCCAGCAGCAGAAAAGCGGGACTGACCAAAAACATTCAGTACTTC.

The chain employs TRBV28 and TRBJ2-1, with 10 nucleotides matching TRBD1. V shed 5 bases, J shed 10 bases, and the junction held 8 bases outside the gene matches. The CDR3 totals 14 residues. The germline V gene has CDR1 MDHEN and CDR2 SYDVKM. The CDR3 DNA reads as TGTGCCAGCAGTCCCCGAATGACAGGGGGCGAGCAGTTCTTC. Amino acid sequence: CASSPRMTGGEQFF. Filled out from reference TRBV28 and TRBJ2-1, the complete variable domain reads DVKVTQSSRYLVKRTGEKVFLECVQDMDHENMFWYRQDPGLGLRLIYFSYDVKMKEKGDIPEGYSVSREKKERFSLILESASTNQTSMYLCASSPRMTGGEQFFGPGTRLTVL.

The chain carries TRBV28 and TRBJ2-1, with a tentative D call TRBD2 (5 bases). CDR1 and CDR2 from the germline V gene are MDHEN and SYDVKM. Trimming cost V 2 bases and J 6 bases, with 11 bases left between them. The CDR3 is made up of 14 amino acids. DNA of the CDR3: TGTGCCAGCAGTTTACACGGGATTCCCAATGAGCAGTTCTTC. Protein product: CASSLHGIPNEQFF. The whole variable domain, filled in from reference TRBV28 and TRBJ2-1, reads DVKVTQSSRYLVKRTGEKVFLECVQDMDHENMFWYRQDPGLGLRLIYFSYDVKMKEKGDIPEGYSVSREKKERFSLILESASTNQTSMYLCASSLHGIPNEQFFGPGTRLTVL.

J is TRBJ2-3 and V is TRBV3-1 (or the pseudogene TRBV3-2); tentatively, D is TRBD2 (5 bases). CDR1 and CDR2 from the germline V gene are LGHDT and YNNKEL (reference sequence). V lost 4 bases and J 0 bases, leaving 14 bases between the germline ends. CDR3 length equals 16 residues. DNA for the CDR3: TGTGCCAGCAGCCTAGTCGGGGTGATGAGCACAGATACGCAGTATTTT. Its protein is CASSLVGVMSTDTQYF.

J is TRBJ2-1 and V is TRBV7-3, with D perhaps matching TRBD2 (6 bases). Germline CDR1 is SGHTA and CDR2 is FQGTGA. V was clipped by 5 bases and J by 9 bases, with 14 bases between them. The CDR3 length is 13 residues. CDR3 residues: CASSPGLEGEQFF. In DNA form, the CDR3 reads TGTGCCAGCAGCCCCGGACTGGAGGGTGAGCAGTTCTTC.

The CDR3 DNA follows: TGTGCCAGCAGCGCCACTATAGCACGATCCTACAATGAGCAGTTCTTC. Amino acid sequence: CASSATIARSYNEQFF. V and J are TRBV7-3 and TRBJ2-1; D is undetermined. Trimming stripped 5 bases from V and 1 base from J, with 15 bases between. The germline CDR1 and CDR2 sequences are SGHTA and FQGTGA. The CDR3 is made up of 16 amino acids.